Each of the 12 T cell receptor beta chains below was sequenced from the same sample in a study of beta chain features in type 1 diabetes. The investigators reverse transcribed all of the isolated RNA, so they sequenced expressed TCRB transcripts. Assay: immunoSEQ multiplex PCR; the TCRdb copy retains only in-frame clones and omits some. The sample includes hundreds of thousands of clones, roughly 11% of them seen just once. The source material was naive CD4+ T cells from blood. These receptors were taken from a woman aged 18-29 years in good health.

In its sample, this clone was seen a few times. CDR3 sequence reads: CASSLDNTRGVYEQYV. CDR3 sequence (DNA): TGCGCCAGCAGCCTCGACAATACTAGGGGAGTTTACGAGCAGTACGTC. The gene calls are TRBV5-1 and TRBJ2-7; possibly TRBD1 or TRBD2 for D (5 bases each). Trimming left V 4 bases short and J 4 bases short, with 21 bases between. Germline V lookup: CDR1 SGHRS, CDR2 YFSETQ. CDR3 length: 16 amino acids.

This clone was seen a handful of times. The chain recombines TRBV29-1 with TRBJ2-7; 12 bases map to TRBD1. The CDR3 has 14 residues. Per germline, CDR1 SQVTM and CDR2 ANQGSEA. V lost 8 bases, J lost 5 bases, and 10 bases stayed unmatched. The CDR3 is CSFSWGTGGNEQYF. CDR3 nucleotides: TGCAGCTTCTCCTGGGGGACAGGGGGCAACGAGCAGTACTTC.

The J gene is TRBJ1-2, the V gene TRBV6-5; 7 bases fit TRBD1. The V gene's germline CDR1 is MNHEY and CDR2 SVGAGI. The J segment lost 5 bases and the V segment lost 4 bases, leaving 7 bases of the junction unmatched. The CDR3 extends over 14 amino acids. This CDR3 reads CASSSTGAKYGYTF. In DNA form, the CDR3 reads TGTGCCAGCAGTTCCACAGGGGCCAAATATGGCTACACCTTC.

This clone was picked up a small number of times. V is TRBV7-8 and J is TRBJ2-5, with 9 bases fitting TRBD2. Per germline, CDR1 SGHVS and CDR2 FQNEAQ. V was pared by 6 bases and J by 2 bases, with 1 base of the junction left unmatched. This CDR3 is built from 13 residues. The CDR3 DNA reads TGTGCCAGCAGGAGCGGGGGGCAAGAGACCCAGTACTTC. Amino acid sequence: CASRSGGQETQYF.

This chain connects TRBV18 to TRBJ2-1, with D hard to call. CDR1 KGHSH and CDR2 LQKENI come from the germline V gene. Trimming took off 3 bases at V and 5 bases at J, with 8 bases between the two ends. This CDR3 has 13 amino acids. The CDR3 DNA reads as TGTGCCAGCTCACCTTCTATCGACAATGAGCAGTTCTTC. It specifies CASSPSIDNEQFF.

V and J are TRBV5-6 and TRBJ2-5; TRBD1 is a possible D gene (5 bases). The CDR3 covers 13 residues. V lost 2 bases to trimming and J lost 5 bases, with 10 bases between them. CDR1 and CDR2 (germline): SGHDT, YYEEEE. CDR3 amino acids: CASSFQGRETQYF. The CDR3 DNA reads TGTGCCAGCAGCTTCCAGGGTCGGGAGACCCAGTACTTC.

The V call is TRBV7-2, the J call TRBJ2-1; D gene unclear. The germline gives CDR1 SGHTA, CDR2 FQGNSA. V was pared by 0 bases and J by 2 bases, with 11 bases between. CDR3 length: 16 amino acids. This CDR3 is CASSLAPGGTYNEQFF. CDR3 in DNA: TGTGCCAGCAGCTTAGCGCCGGGTGGAACCTACAATGAGCAGTTCTTC.

The rearrangement joins TRBV4-3 to TRBJ2-3; D is possibly TRBD1 or TRBD2 (6 bases each). Trimming removed 0 bases at V and 9 bases at J, with 10 bases between. This CDR3 spans 13 amino acids. Germline lookup yields CDR1 LGHNA and CDR2 YSLEER. The CDR3 coding sequence is TGCGCCAGCAGCCAAGATGGGGGGCGGACGCAGTATTTT. Encoded protein: CASSQDGGRTQYF.

This clone was observed a few times. The chain is built from TRBV29-1 and TRBJ1-1; D gene unclear. The germline CDR1 and CDR2 sequences are SQVTM and ANQGSEA. This CDR3 is 13 amino acids long. V lost 7 bases to trimming and J lost 0 bases, with 12 bases between them. CDR3 sequence reads: CSAAEGLNTEAFF. In DNA form, the CDR3 reads TGCAGCGCCGCGGAGGGCTTGAACACTGAAGCTTTCTTT.

This clone was seen only a few times. This chain links TRBV5-1 with TRBJ2-1; TRBD2 matches at 8 bases. This CDR3 region has 15 residues. Germline V gene data show CDR1 as SGHRS and CDR2 as YFSETQ. V lost 2 bases to trimming and J lost 0 bases; unmatched junction nucleotides: 1. Here the CDR3 DNA reads TGCGCCAGCAGCTTCGGGACTAGCTCCTACAATGAGCAGTTCTTC. It specifies CASSFGTSSYNEQFF.

This clone turned up a few times. The chain recombines TRBV30 with TRBJ2-6, with TRBD1 as a possible D gene (6 bases). With 5 bases removed from V and 1 base from J, the gap between germline ends came to 15 bases. Germline loops: CDR1 GTSNPN, CDR2 SVGIG (reference sequence). This CDR3 is built from 16 residues. The DNA for the CDR3 is TGTGCCTGGGTCAGGGGATTAGGGTCTGGGGCCAACGTCCTGACTTTC. Its translation: CAWVRGLGSGANVLTF.

This clone was counted only a few times. The gene calls are TRBV7-2 and TRBJ2-3; 9 positions match TRBD2. The CDR3 runs to 14 residues. The junction had 4 bases not matched to a gene; V was cut back by 4 bases and J by 5 bases. In germline, CDR1 is SGHTA, CDR2 FQGNSA. In DNA form, the CDR3 reads TGTGCCAGCAGCTGGACTAGCGTGGGAGATACGCAGTATTTT. Its protein is CASSWTSVGDTQYF.